This TCR beta chain derives from a study of T cells in women clearing cervical HPV infection. Trimming left V 0 bases short and J 6 bases short, with 11 bases between. In germline, CDR1 is ENHRY, CDR2 SYGVKD. The CDR3 has 14 amino acids. The table came from immunoSEQ multiplex PCR; TCRdb's copy has only in-frame clones and leaves some out. The sample's table shows about 17,000 clones. About this clone itself: The read terminates 3 residues ahead of where the CDR3 ends, so the germline J gene completes it.

The sequence derives from a woman between 18 and 69 years old with a cervical HPV16 infection that either progressed to CIN3+ or cleared (not recorded which). The sample was blood buffy coat. The chain joins TRBV10-3 to TRBJ1-2; D uncertain. This chain's CDR3 is CAISESHVQHGYTF. CDR3 DNA, as far as it was read: TGTGCCATCAGTGAGTCGCACGTACAGCATGGC.